This T cell receptor beta chain was captured in a study of blood T cell repertoires in COVID-19. Study overall: Collection of acute and convalescent COVID-19 samples took place in the United States, Italy and Spain.

This clone was picked up a small number of times. The V end lost 0 bases, the J end lost 8 bases, and 16 bases lay between the germline ends. The CDR3 is 15 amino acids. CDR1 is GTSNPN and CDR2 is SVGIG in the germline V gene (reference sequence). Authors' processing steps: Amplification of reference gene primers was used by the study to estimate nucleated cell counts. The data were produced by immunoSEQ multiplex PCR, yet TCRdb's version contains in-frame clones alone and is incomplete. V and J calls and clone size are copied from that table; D and trimming were computed from the DNA. The table includes about 270,000 clones, around 84% detected once.

The specimen was PBMCs or T cells enriched from blood (not recorded which). The chain recombines TRBV30 with TRBJ1-4; no clear D. The sequence was obtained from a man in his late teens or twenties who had recovered from COVID-19. CDR3 nucleotide sequence: TGTGCCTGGAGTGTACTCGGACTCCGATCGGAAAAACTGTTTTTT. Translated, it gives CAWSVLGLRSEKLFF.